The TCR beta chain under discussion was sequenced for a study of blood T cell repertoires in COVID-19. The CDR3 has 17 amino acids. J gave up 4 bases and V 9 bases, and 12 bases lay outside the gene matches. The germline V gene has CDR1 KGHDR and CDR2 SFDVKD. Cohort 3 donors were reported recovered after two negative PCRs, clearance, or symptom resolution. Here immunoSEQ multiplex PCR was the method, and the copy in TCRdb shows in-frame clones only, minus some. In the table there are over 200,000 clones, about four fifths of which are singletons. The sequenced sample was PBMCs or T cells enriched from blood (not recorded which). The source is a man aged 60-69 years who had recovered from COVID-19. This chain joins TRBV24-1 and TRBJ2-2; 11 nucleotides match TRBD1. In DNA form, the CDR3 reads TGTGCCACCCCCTTAAGGACAGGGGGCTTTGGCACCGGGGAGCTGTTTTTT. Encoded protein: CATPLRTGGFGTGELFF.